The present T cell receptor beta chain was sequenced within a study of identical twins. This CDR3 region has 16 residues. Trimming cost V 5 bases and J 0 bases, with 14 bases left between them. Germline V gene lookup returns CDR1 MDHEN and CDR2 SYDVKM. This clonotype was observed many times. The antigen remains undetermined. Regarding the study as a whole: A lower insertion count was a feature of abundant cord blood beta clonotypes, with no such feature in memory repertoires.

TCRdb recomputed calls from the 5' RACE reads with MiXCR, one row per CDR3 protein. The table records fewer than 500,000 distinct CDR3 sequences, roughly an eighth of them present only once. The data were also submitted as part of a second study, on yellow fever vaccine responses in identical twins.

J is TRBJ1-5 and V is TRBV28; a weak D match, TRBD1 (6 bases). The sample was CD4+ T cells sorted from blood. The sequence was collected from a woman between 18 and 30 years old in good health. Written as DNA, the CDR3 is TGTGCCAGCAGTGGGCAGGGACATCCTAGCAATCAGCCCCAGCATTTT. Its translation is CASSGQGHPSNQPQHF.